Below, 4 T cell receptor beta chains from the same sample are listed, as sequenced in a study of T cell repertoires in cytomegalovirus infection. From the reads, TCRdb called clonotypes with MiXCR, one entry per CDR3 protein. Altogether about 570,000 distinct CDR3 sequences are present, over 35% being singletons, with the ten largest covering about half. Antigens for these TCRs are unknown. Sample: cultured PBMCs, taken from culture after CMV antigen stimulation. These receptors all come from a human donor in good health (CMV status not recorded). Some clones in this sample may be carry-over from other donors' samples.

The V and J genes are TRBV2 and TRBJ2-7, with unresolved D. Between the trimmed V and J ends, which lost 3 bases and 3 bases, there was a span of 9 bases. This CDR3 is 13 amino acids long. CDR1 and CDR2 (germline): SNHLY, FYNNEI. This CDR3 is CASSDNLRYEQYF. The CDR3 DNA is TGTGCCAGCAGTGACAACTTACGCTACGAGCAGTACTTC.

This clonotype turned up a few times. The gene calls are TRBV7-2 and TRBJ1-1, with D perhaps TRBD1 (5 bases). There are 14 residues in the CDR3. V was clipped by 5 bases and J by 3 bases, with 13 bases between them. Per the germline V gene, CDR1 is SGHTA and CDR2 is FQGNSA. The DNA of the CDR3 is TGTGCCAGCAGCACGAACCCGGGGGACACTGAAGCTTTCTTT. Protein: CASSTNPGDTEAFF.

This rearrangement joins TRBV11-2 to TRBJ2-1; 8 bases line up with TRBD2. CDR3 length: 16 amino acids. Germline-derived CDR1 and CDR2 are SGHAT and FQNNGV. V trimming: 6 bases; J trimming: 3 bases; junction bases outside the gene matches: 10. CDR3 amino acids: CASSQLVSGSYNEQFF. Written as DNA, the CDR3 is TGTGCCAGCAGTCAACTCGTCAGCGGGAGCTACAATGAGCAGTTCTTC.

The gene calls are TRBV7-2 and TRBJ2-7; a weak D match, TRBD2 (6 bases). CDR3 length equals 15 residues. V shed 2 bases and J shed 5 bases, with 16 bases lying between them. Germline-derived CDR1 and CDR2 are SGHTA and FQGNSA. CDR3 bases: TGTGCCAGCAGCTTAAGGTCCGGGAGCGGCCACGAGCAGTACTTC. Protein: CASSLRSGSGHEQYF.